This TCR beta chain comes out of a study of T cells after posttransplantation cyclophosphamide. Busulfan-fludarabine conditioning, marrow transplant, and cyclophosphamide on days +3 and +4 were administered. The repertoire was sequenced with immunoSEQ multiplex PCR; TCRdb's copy has only in-frame clones and lacks some. The sample holds 10,000 to 12,000 clones, and no clone turns up only once. At least ten counts were recorded for this clone. CDR1 and CDR2 (germline): SGDLS, YYNGEE. CDR3 length: 14 amino acids. V gave up 6 bases and J gave up 8 bases, with 15 bases separating them. The sequences come from PBMCs, collected after allogeneic stem cell transplant with posttransplant cyclophosphamide. This TCR derives from a female patient aged 40 to 55 who received an allogeneic stem cell transplant from a related donor, was CMV-positive, and had no GVHD. The graft donor may be the source of some T cells. The chain has TRBV9 and TRBJ1-6; D gene uncertain. The CDR3 is CASKTALGDSPLHF. The CDR3, as DNA: TGTGCCAGCAAAACCGCCCTCGGAGATTCACCCCTCCACTTT.